The next 32 T cell receptor beta chains were all read from a single sample in a study of T cells in women clearing cervical HPV infection. Clones were read by immunoSEQ multiplex PCR, and TCRdb kept only the in-frame ones, dropping some. Its table lists fewer than 35,000 clones. The sequenced material came from blood buffy coat. Receptors originate from a woman aged 18-69 years with a cervical HPV16 infection that either progressed to CIN3+ or cleared (not recorded which).

About this clone itself: A read error may account for a junction end that differs from germline. The CDR3 end lies 3 residues beyond the end of the read and is filled in from the germline J gene. J is TRBJ2-2 and V is TRBV7-7; 9 bases are shared with TRBD1. Germline CDR1 SSHAT, CDR2 FNYEAQ (reference sequence). This CDR3 has 15 amino acids. CDR3 DNA, as far as it was read: TGTGCTAGCAGCCCACAGGGGGCTAAGACCGGGGAG. This encodes CASSPQGAKTGE. The whole CDR3 sequence reads CASSPQGAKTGELFF.

On this clone itself: Sequencing ends 3 residues short of the CDR3 end; the germline J gene provides the rest. V and J are TRBV30 and TRBJ1-4, with D tentatively TRBD1 (6 bases). This CDR3 is built from 15 residues. V shed 1 base and J shed 8 bases, with 17 bases lying between them. Per the germline V gene, CDR1 is GTSNPN and CDR2 is SVGIG (reference sequence). The CDR3: CAWSGGQTLIEKLFF. Partial CDR3 DNA: TGTGCCTGGAGTGGGGGGCAGACGCTAATAGAAAAA.

Of note for this clone: The observed sequence ends 3 residues before the CDR3 terminus, with the missing tail filled in from the germline J gene. The V and J genes are TRBV7-9 and TRBJ1-1; D is unclear. Germline assignment: CDR1 SEHNR and CDR2 FQNEAQ (reference sequence). The CDR3 is made up of 12 amino acids. V was clipped by 4 bases and J by 1 base, with 4 bases between them. CDR3 protein: CASSYKNTEAFF. The covered CDR3 bases are TGTGCCAGCAGCTATAAGAACACTGAA.

Turning to this clone: From the germline J gene comes the end of the CDR3, since the read stops 3 residues before it. The chain recombines TRBV11-2 with TRBJ2-2, with 7 bases fitting TRBD1. CDR1 is SGHAT and CDR2 is FQNNGV in the germline V gene. The CDR3 spans 12 residues. The CDR3 bases that were read are TGTGCCAGCAGCAACAGGGGTACGTCG. Protein: CASSNRGTS. The full CDR3 protein is CASSNRGTSLFF.

On this clone: The read halts 3 residues ahead of the CDR3 end, with the missing end drawn from the germline J gene. The gene calls are TRBV6-1 and TRBJ1-5, with D tentatively TRBD1 (6 bases). The V end lost 4 bases, the J end lost 1 base, and 11 bases lay between the germline ends. The CDR3 has 15 amino acids. CDR1 and CDR2 from the germline V gene are MNHNS and SASEGT. The DNA read from the CDR3 is TGTGCCAGCAGTGCCAGTAGGGGGAGCAATCAGCCC. This sequence encodes CASSASRGSNQP. The entire CDR3 protein is CASSASRGSNQPQHF.

About this clone: The CDR3 extends 3 residues past the end of the read, so its final part is completed from the germline J gene. The V call is TRBV7-3, the J call TRBJ2-1; 8 nucleotides align to TRBD2. This CDR3 has 14 amino acids. With 6 bases clipped from V and 5 bases from J, the junction kept 6 bases outside the gene matches. Germline CDR1 is SGHTA and CDR2 is FQGTGA. This CDR3 reads CASSRSGTHNEQFF. The CDR3 bases that were read are TGTGCCAGCAGTCGTAGCGGGACCCACAATGAG.

The CDR3 bases that were read are TGTGCCAGCAGGCCCGCTAGCGGGGGGGCAGATACC. Amino acids: CASRPASGGADT. The entire CDR3 protein is CASRPASGGADTYTF. The chain is built from TRBV7-2 and TRBJ1-2; D may be TRBD1 (6 bases). The sequenced fragment ends 3 residues before the CDR3 boundary, so the rest is inferred from the germline J gene. The CDR3 runs to 15 residues. From germline, CDR1 is SGHTA and CDR2 FQGNSA.

A remark on this clone: From the germline J gene comes the end of the CDR3, since the read stops 3 residues before it. The V and J genes are TRBV7-2 and TRBJ2-1, with D perhaps TRBD2 (5 bases). The CDR3 is made up of 11 amino acids. Germline assignment: CDR1 SGHTA and CDR2 FQGNSA. The V gene lost 7 bases and the J gene lost 9 bases, with 10 bases spanning the gap. CDR3 in amino acids: CASTTAGEQFF. Partial CDR3 DNA: TGTGCCAGCACCACGGCGGGTGAG.

To note about this clone: With the read ending 3 residues before the CDR3 end, the germline J gene is used to fill in that end. V is TRBV7-3 and J is TRBJ1-4; 8 bases are a match to TRBD1. The CDR3 is made up of 16 amino acids. Germline V gene sequence: CDR1 SGHTA, CDR2 FQGTGA. The CDR3 loop reads CASSLRRGPGANVLFF. The part of the CDR3 DNA that was read is TGTGCCAGCAGCTTGCGCAGGGGGCCTGGGGCCAACGTA.

On this clone: The read gets to within 3 residues of the CDR3 end, and the germline J gene fills in the rest. The chain recombines TRBV10-2 with TRBJ1-6; D is unresolved. This CDR3 has 14 amino acids. V lost 2 bases to trimming and J lost 10 bases, with 12 bases between them. Germline V gene sequence: CDR1 WSHSY, CDR2 SAAADI. The DNA read from the CDR3 is TGCGCCAGCAGTGAGCCCGGCGGGAGGTCACCC. Its protein product is CASSEPGGRSP. From start to end, the CDR3 is CASSEPGGRSPLHF.

A note on this clone: The read comes to an end 3 residues before the CDR3 does, leaving the germline J gene to fill in the end. The J gene is TRBJ2-2, the V gene TRBV2; the D gene is possibly TRBD1 (5 bases). The CDR3 is made up of 15 amino acids. From germline, CDR1 is SNHLY and CDR2 FYNNEI. CDR3 sequence reads: CASSEAGDTDEKLFF. The CDR3 DNA, read in part, is TGTGCCAGCAGTGAAGCAGGGGATACCGACGAAAAG.

In the case of this clone: The CDR3 end is not reached by the read, which stops 3 residues before it; the germline J gene fills it in. The chain joins TRBV29-1 to TRBJ1-1; unclear D gene. V lost 0 bases, J lost 5 bases, and 10 bases lay in between. Germline values: CDR1 SQVTM, CDR2 ANQGSEA. The length of the CDR3 is 13 residues. The CDR3 spells CSVEEEPITEAFF. The CDR3 bases that were read are TGCAGCGTTGAAGAAGAGCCAATAACTGAA. Full variable domain (missing parts from reference TRBV29-1 and TRBJ1-1): SAVISQKPSRDICQRGTSLTIQCQVDSQVTMMFWYRQQPGQSLTLIATANQGSEATYESGFVIDKFPISRPNLTFSTLTVSNMSPEDSSIYLCSVEEEPITEAFFGQGTRLTVV.

Concerning this clone: The missing CDR3 end, 3 residues past where the read stops, is filled in from the germline J gene. This chain uses TRBV20-1 with TRBJ2-2, with 9 positions matching TRBD1. Germline CDR1 DFQATT, CDR2 SNEGSKA (reference sequence). The CDR3 has 14 residues. The V gene end was trimmed by 6 bases and the J gene end by 6 bases; junction bases not matched to a gene: 8. The CDR3 protein is CSAGRTGAAGELFF. The CDR3 bases that were read are TGCAGTGCGGGCCGGACAGGGGCAGCCGGGGAG.

For this clone: The read ends 3 residues before the CDR3 terminus; that terminus is restored from the germline J gene. The chain combines TRBV9 with TRBJ1-3; TRBD1 agrees at 11 bases. The ends lost 3 bases at V and 4 bases at J; junction bases unmatched: 6. Per the germline V gene, CDR1 is SGDLS and CDR2 is YYNGEE. This CDR3 region has 16 residues. The sequenced part of the CDR3 DNA is TGTGCCAGCAGCGGCGGGACAGGGGGACAGGGAAACACC. Translation: CASSGGTGGQGNT. The CDR3, in full, reads CASSGGTGGQGNTIYF.

Remarks on this clone: The read gets to within 3 residues of the CDR3 end, and the germline J gene fills in the rest. The rearrangement links TRBV18 to TRBJ1-2; 9 bases fit TRBD1. The CDR3 has 13 residues. Trimming cost V 10 bases and J 2 bases; bases outside gene matches: 5. Germline V gives CDR1 KGHSH, CDR2 LQKENI. Incomplete CDR3 DNA: TGTGCCACCGGACAGGGGACCAACTATGGC. Its translation: CATGQGTNYG. The whole CDR3 region reads CATGQGTNYGYTF.

The CDR3 spells CASSERGRLNSPLHF. CDR3 bases read: TGTGCCAGCAGTGAAAGGGGCAGGTTAAATTCACCC. The chain couples TRBV2 to TRBJ1-6; weak D call: TRBD1 (5 bases). Read sequence stops 3 residues before the CDR3 end, and the germline J gene provides the missing end. CDR1 is SNHLY, CDR2 FYNNEI, per germline. CDR3 length: 15 amino acids. V lost 2 bases to trimming and J lost 7 bases, with 12 bases between them.

As regards this clone: A read error may produce the germline difference seen at one junction end. The read halts 3 residues ahead of the CDR3 end, with the missing end drawn from the germline J gene. This CDR3 is also generated by other DNA sequences in the sample. V is TRBV7-9 and J is TRBJ1-3; 8 nucleotides match TRBD1. Germline assignment: CDR1 SEHNR and CDR2 FQNEAQ (reference sequence). This CDR3 region has 15 residues. The covered CDR3 bases are TGTGCCAGCAGCGGGACAGGTCTCTCTGGAAACACG. Protein sequence: CASSGTGLSGNT. The whole CDR3 sequence is CASSGTGLSGNTIYF.

Worth noting for this clone: The CDR3 end lies 3 residues beyond the end of the read and is filled in from the germline J gene. The rearrangement links TRBV18 to TRBJ2-7; D is unclear. V lost 3 bases, J lost 2 bases, and 8 bases lay in between. This CDR3 contains 13 residues. The V gene's germline CDR1 is KGHSH and CDR2 LQKENI. CDR3 sequence reads: CASSPLSPYEQYF. The covered CDR3 bases are TGTGCCAGCTCACCCCTATCGCCCTACGAG. Looking up the rest from reference TRBV18 and TRBJ2-7 gives the full variable domain: NAGVMQNPRHLVRRRGQEARLRCSPMKGHSHVYWYRQLPEEGLKFMVYLQKENIIDESGMPKERFSAEFPKEGPSILRIQQVVRGDSAAYFCASSPLSPYEQYFGPGTRLTVT.

Comment on this clone: Coverage ceases 3 residues before the CDR3 finishes, and the germline J gene fills in the end. The V call is TRBV5-1, the J call TRBJ1-6; D perhaps matches TRBD1 (6 bases). Trimming removed 3 bases from V and 2 bases from J, with 9 bases in between. Germline CDR1 and CDR2: SGHRS and YFSETQ. CDR3 size: 15 residues. The CDR3: CASSYRDPYNSPLHF. The covered CDR3 bases are TGCGCCAGCAGCTACAGGGATCCCTATAATTCACCC.

With respect to this clone: The read halts 3 residues ahead of the CDR3 end, with the missing end drawn from the germline J gene. The V and J genes are TRBV5-6 and TRBJ1-1; D is unclear. Germline-derived CDR1 and CDR2 are SGHDT and YYEEEE. V was shortened by 4 bases and J by 0 bases, with 10 bases between the two germline ends. This CDR3 has 14 residues. Partial CDR3 DNA: TGTGCCAGCAGCCGCTACCCATTGAACACTGAA. This translates into CASSRYPLNTE. From start to end, the CDR3 is CASSRYPLNTEAFF.

A note on this clone: The read stops 3 residues short of the end of the CDR3; the missing end is completed from the germline J gene. The rearrangement joins TRBV5-1 to TRBJ1-1; TRBD1 matches at 10 bases. Germline lookup yields CDR1 SGHRS and CDR2 YFSETQ. This CDR3 has 14 residues. The V and J ends lost 4 bases and 5 bases, in that order; junction bases with no gene match: 5. The CDR3 bases that were read are TGCGCCAGCAGCCTGACAGGGGGCGGGACTGAA. As protein: CASSLTGGGTE. The CDR3 as a whole reads CASSLTGGGTEAFF.

CDR3 sequence: CSARDWGGGTDTQYF. The covered CDR3 bases are TGCAGTGCTAGAGATTGGGGGGGAGGCACAGATACG. The genes are TRBV20-1 and TRBJ2-3; 7 nucleotides match TRBD2. The read gets to within 3 residues of the CDR3 end, and the germline J gene fills in the rest. With 0 bases clipped from V and 1 base from J, the junction kept 4 bases outside the gene matches. From germline, CDR1 is DFQATT and CDR2 SNEGSKA (reference sequence). The CDR3 covers 15 residues.

As for this clone: Coverage ceases 3 residues before the CDR3 finishes, and the germline J gene fills in the end. This chain connects TRBV4-1 to TRBJ2-1; tentatively, D is TRBD2 (7 bases). This CDR3 comprises 16 residues. Germline V CDR1 and CDR2: MGHRA, YSYEKL. V lost 6 bases and J lost 4, with 19 bases in between. This chain's CDR3 is CASRFEGRGPYNEQFF. Partial CDR3 DNA: TGCGCCAGCAGATTCGAGGGGCGGGGGCCGTACAATGAG.

On this clone: Read data end 3 residues before the CDR3 end; the end is taken from the germline J gene. V usage is TRBV18 and J usage is TRBJ2-1; 10 nucleotides align to TRBD1. Germline assignment: CDR1 KGHSH and CDR2 LQKENI. Trimming removed 3 bases from V and 0 bases from J; junction bases left unmatched: 5. The CDR3 is 17 amino acids. The CDR3 loop is CASSPGTGAASYNEQFF. The part of the CDR3 DNA that was read is TGTGCCAGCTCACCCGGGACAGGGGCCGCCTCCTACAATGAG.

In the case of this clone: The CDR3 goes on 3 residues after the read ends, and that part is filled in from the germline J gene. This chain joins TRBV19 and TRBJ2-2; TRBD1 matches 7 bases. This CDR3 is built from 14 residues. Germline assignment: CDR1 LNHDA and CDR2 SQIVND (reference sequence). The CDR3 protein is CASSITGANEKLFF. Incomplete CDR3 DNA: TGTGCCAGTAGTATCACAGGGGCTAATGAAAAG. Full variable domain (rest looked up from reference TRBV19 and TRBJ2-2): DGGITQSPKYLFRKEGQNVTLSCEQNLNHDAMYWYRQDPGQGLRLIYYSQIVNDFQKGDIAEGYSVSREKKESFPLTVTSAQKNPTAFYLCASSITGANEKLFFGEGSRLTVL.

Remarks on this clone: The CDR3 end lies 3 residues beyond the end of the read and is filled in from the germline J gene. The rearrangement uses TRBV20-1 and TRBJ2-3; tentatively, D is TRBD2 (7 bases). The germline CDR1 and CDR2 sequences are DFQATT and SNEGSKA (reference sequence). This CDR3 spans 13 amino acids. The CDR3 DNA, read in part, is TGCAGTGCTAGGGGGGGGGCCGGGGAGACG. This translates into CSARGGAGET. The entire CDR3 protein is CSARGGAGETQYF.

Comments on this clone: The read falls 3 residues short of the CDR3 end, and the missing part is taken from the germline J gene. The identical CDR3 is also encoded by other nucleotide sequences in the sample. This chain connects TRBV19 to TRBJ1-3, with a tentative D call TRBD1 (5 bases). Germline lookup yields CDR1 LNHDA and CDR2 SQIVND (reference sequence). The CDR3 loop spans 16 amino acids. V was clipped by 7 bases and J by 8 bases, with 24 bases between them. CDR3 DNA, as far as it was read: TGTGCCAGTACCGAAAGTATTACTACAGGACGTTACACC. This codes for CASTESITTGRYT. The CDR3 reads in full as CASTESITTGRYTIYF.

CDR3 residues: CSARDPGQGSYEQYF. The CDR3 DNA, read in part, is TGCAGTGCTAGAGACCCGGGACAGGGGTCCTACGAG. The chain carries TRBV20-1 and TRBJ2-7; 10 bases line up with TRBD1. The CDR3 goes on 3 residues after the read ends, and that part is filled in from the germline J gene. The germline V gene has CDR1 DFQATT and CDR2 SNEGSKA (reference sequence). CDR3 length: 15 amino acids. V lost 0 bases to trimming and J lost 1 base; unmatched junction nucleotides: 3.

Note on this clone: Read data end 3 residues before the CDR3 end; the end is taken from the germline J gene. The chain combines TRBV7-6 with TRBJ1-4, with 7 bases matching TRBD1. The V gene's germline CDR1 is SGHVS and CDR2 FNYEAQ. This CDR3 region has 14 residues. The CDR3 spells CASSLDRGYSPLFF. Incomplete CDR3 DNA: TGTGCCAGCAGCTTAGACAGGGGTTACTCACCA.

A word on this clone: The read gets to within 3 residues of the CDR3 end, and the germline J gene fills in the rest. The chain is built from TRBV19 and TRBJ1-2; the D gene is possibly TRBD1 (5 bases). CDR1 LNHDA and CDR2 SQIVND come from the germline V gene (reference sequence). The CDR3 is made up of 15 amino acids. The V end was cut by 7 bases, the J end by 6 bases, with 21 bases between. CDR3 region: CASTLRGGLTNGYTF. Incomplete CDR3 DNA: TGTGCCAGTACCCTACGCGGGGGACTAACTAATGGC.

About this clone itself: The CDR3 is cut off 3 residues early in the read; its end comes from the germline J gene. This chain uses TRBV2 with TRBJ1-4; 7 nucleotides match TRBD1. The CDR3 sequence is 13 residues long. Germline lookup yields CDR1 SNHLY and CDR2 FYNNEI. Trimming cost V 9 bases and J 8 bases; bases outside gene matches: 9. This CDR3 reads CARKDREDEKLFF. The part of the CDR3 DNA that was read is TGTGCCAGGAAAGACAGGGAGGACGAAAAA. The whole variable domain, filled in from reference TRBV2 and TRBJ1-4, reads EPEVTQTPSHQVTQMGQEVILRCVPISNHLYFYWYRQILGQKVEFLVSFYNNEISEKSEIFDDQFSVERPDGSNFTLKIRSTKLEDSAMYFCARKDREDEKLFFGSGTQLSVL.

CDR3 in amino acids: CSASRGGAGGYTF. The sequenced part of the CDR3 DNA is TGCAGCGCCTCGAGGGGGGGGGCGGGAGGC. This chain uses TRBV29-1 with TRBJ1-2; D perhaps matches TRBD1 (6 bases). With the read ending 3 residues before the CDR3 end, the germline J gene is used to fill in that end. The CDR3 is 13 amino acids. The germline CDR1 and CDR2 sequences are SQVTM and ANQGSEA.